This T cell receptor (beta chain) was observed in a study of T-cell memory formation after mild COVID-19. Study outcomes and limitations: CM and EM subsets held most contracting CD4+ clones; EMRA held CD8+ ones. CD4/CD8 balance held among clones contracting day 15 to 85, and later expanders leaned CD4+.

In the case of this clonotype: The antigen remains undetermined.

Constant-segment primers served in 5'RACE that generated TCR alpha and TCR beta cDNA libraries bearing sample barcodes and UMIs. One entry per CDR3 protein results from TCRdb running MiXCR on the 5' RACE reads. The sample includes over 500,000 distinct CDR3 sequences, 17% of them seen just once. The germline V gene has CDR1 SGHTA and CDR2 FQGNSA. V lost 1 base and J lost 7, with 15 bases in between. The CDR3 has 15 amino acids. The clonotype originates from an adult woman who had mild COVID-19 (a few samples of this study predate the infection). Cell type and time point are not known. The genes are TRBV7-2 and TRBJ2-3, with a tentative D call TRBD1 (6 bases). Sequenced: PBMCs or a T cell subset sorted from them (not recorded which). CDR3 DNA: TGTGCCAGCAGCTTAGAGGGCAGGGGTGCAAATACGCAGTATTTT. Protein: CASSLEGRGANTQYF.